This entry concerns a single T cell receptor (beta chain). Antigen specificity is unknown. This sample is drawn from a study of CD4 T cells in relation to SARS-CoV-2 and coronaviruses. Before the COVID-19 pandemic, during about 2011-2019, CD4+ T cells were taken from unexposed donors. After about 11 days of culture, CD4+ T cells were isolated. Libraries were prepared by immunoSEQ multiplex PCR; TCRdb keeps only in-frame clonotypes and omits some of them. Seen here are roughly 31,000 clones, 60% to 80% observed once, and the top ten hold approximately 13%. Germline lookup yields CDR1 SGDLS and CDR2 YYNGEE. V lost 3 bases and J 1 base, leaving 7 bases between the germline ends. The CDR3 has 13 amino acids.

The rearrangement links TRBV9 to TRBJ1-2; D ambiguous. This TCR was sampled from a human donor in good health. The sample consisted of CD4+ T cells from PBMCs, cultured in vitro. Here the CDR3 reads CASSGSSNYGYTF. For the CDR3, the DNA is TGTGCCAGCAGCGGGTCAAGTAACTATGGCTACACCTTC.